The 21 T cell receptor beta chains presented below share a single source sample, sequenced in a study of blood T cells in healthy people across ages. Next came a second PCR, run for about 6 to 12 cycles, which used a sample-barcoded 5' primer along with a J-beta primer mix. One entry per CDR3 protein, called by TCRdb with MiXCR from the 5' RACE reads. This table holds about 680,000 distinct CDR3 sequences, more than 40% found once. The sequenced sample was blood. All receptors derive from a woman aged 60-70 years in good health.

V is TRBV27 and J is TRBJ2-1, with TRBD1 matching 7 bases. CDR1 and CDR2 (germline): MNHEY, SMNVEV (reference sequence). This CDR3 has 16 amino acids. With V trimmed by 3 bases and J by 7 bases, 12 bases remained unmatched. The CDR3: CASSLAPKGAVNEQFF. The CDR3 DNA reads as TGTGCCAGCAGTTTGGCCCCCAAGGGGGCAGTGAATGAGCAGTTCTTC.

This clonotype was seen more than once but under ten times. The chain is built from TRBV15 and TRBJ1-4; 11 bases agree with TRBD1. The CDR3 length is 15 residues. Germline CDR1 LNHNV, CDR2 YYDKDF (reference sequence). The junction had 4 bases not matched to a gene; V was cut back by 2 bases and J by 8 bases. The CDR3 coding sequence is TGTGCCACCAGCAGAACGGACAGGGGGCGAGAAAAACTGTTTTTT. Translating gives CATSRTDRGREKLFF. The whole variable domain, filled in from reference TRBV15 and TRBJ1-4, reads DAMVIQNPRYQVTQFGKPVTLSCSQTLNHNVMYWYQQKSSQAPKLLFHYYDKDFNNEADTPDNFQSRRPNTSFCFLDIRSPGLGDTAMYLCATSRTDRGREKLFFGSGTQLSVL.

V and J are TRBV5-1 and TRBJ2-1, with D possibly matching TRBD1 (5 bases). Germline V CDR1 and CDR2: SGHRS, YFSETQ. This CDR3 is built from 14 residues. Deletions cut 2 bases from V and 5 bases from J, with 11 bases between. The CDR3 loop reads CASSFDSLNNEQFF. In nucleotides, the CDR3 is TGCGCCAGCAGCTTTGACAGTTTAAACAATGAGCAGTTCTTC.

Regarding this clonotype: The junction and the germline gene differ at one end; a read error may be behind it. This chain uses TRBV20-1 with TRBJ2-7, with 12 bases lining up with TRBD2. The CDR3 has 15 amino acids. Germline CDR1 is DFQATT and CDR2 is SNEGSKA (reference sequence). CDR3 sequence (DNA): TGCAGTGCCGCTCTAGCGGGAGGGCCGACCTACAAGCAGTACTTC. The encoded protein is CSAALAGGPTYKQYF.

CDR3 sequence reads: CASSVGAGAYEQYF. CDR3 bases: TGTGCCAGCAGCGTAGGGGCGGGCGCCTACGAGCAGTACTTC. The chain is built from TRBV9 and TRBJ2-7, with D maybe TRBD2 (5 bases). The germline V gene encodes CDR1 SGDLS and CDR2 YYNGEE. This CDR3 is built from 14 residues. The V end lost 0 bases, the J end lost 2 bases, and 9 bases lay between the germline ends.

The chain links TRBV10-3 to TRBJ1-3, with D possibly TRBD1 on 5 matching bases. The V end was cut by 4 bases, the J end by 1 base, with 5 bases between. Germline V gives CDR1 ENHRY, CDR2 SYGVKD. The CDR3 sequence is 13 residues long. CDR3 sequence reads: CAISGTSGNTIYF. Written as DNA, the CDR3 is TGTGCCATCAGTGGGACATCTGGAAACACCATATATTTT.

The chain recombines TRBV29-1 with TRBJ2-1, with unresolved D. Deletions cut 5 bases from V and 2 bases from J, with 10 bases between. The CDR3 sequence is 13 residues long. Germline-derived CDR1 and CDR2 are SQVTM and ANQGSEA. The CDR3 sequence: CSVNPLAYNEQFF. The CDR3 bases are TGCAGCGTTAACCCCTTAGCCTACAATGAGCAGTTCTTC.

In its sample, this clonotype was seen once. The V and J genes are TRBV29-1 and TRBJ1-2, with TRBD1 matching over 8 bases. The CDR3 is made up of 14 amino acids. In germline, CDR1 is SQVTM, CDR2 ANQGSEA. V lost 3 bases, J lost 7 bases, and 10 bases stayed unmatched. The CDR3: CSVERGQEGFGYTF. CDR3 coding DNA: TGCAGCGTTGAGAGGGGACAGGAAGGCTTTGGCTACACCTTC.

This clonotype was seen more than once but under ten times. This chain links TRBV6-2 or TRBV6-3 with TRBJ2-5, with 12 bases that match TRBD2. The CDR3 totals 15 residues. The junction had 13 bases not matched to a gene; V was cut back by 5 bases and J by 12 bases. From germline, CDR1 is MNHEY and CDR2 SVGEGT. This CDR3 is CASSPPGLAGVGKYF. The CDR3 nucleotides read TGTGCCAGCAGTCCACCGGGACTAGCGGGCGTGGGCAAGTACTTC.

The rearrangement uses TRBV20-1 and TRBJ1-5, with a possible D match to TRBD1 (6 bases). From germline, CDR1 is DFQATT and CDR2 SNEGSKA (reference sequence). Trimming took 0 bases from V and 6 from J, leaving 12 bases between them. The CDR3 has 14 residues. CDR3 amino acids: CSARDLQGAQPQHF. The CDR3 DNA is TGCAGTGCTAGAGATTTACAGGGAGCTCAGCCCCAGCATTTT.

The chain carries TRBV6-2 or TRBV6-3 and TRBJ2-5, with 7 bases identical to TRBD2. Germline V gene data show CDR1 as MNHEY and CDR2 as SVGEGT. This CDR3 region has 13 residues. V lost 6 bases, J lost 5 bases, and 6 bases stayed unmatched. In DNA, the CDR3 is TGTGCCAGCAGGCAAACTAGCGTTGAGACCCAGTACTTC. Translated: CASRQTSVETQYF.

The chain combines TRBV20-1 with TRBJ2-3, with a weak D call TRBD2 (6 bases). The germline V gene has CDR1 DFQATT and CDR2 SNEGSKA (reference sequence). The CDR3 is 14 amino acids. The V end was cut by 3 bases, the J end by 5 bases, with 15 bases between. CDR3 nucleotides: TGCAGTGCTAGGAGGGACTCCCTTGGAGATACGCAGTATTTT. Encoded protein: CSARRDSLGDTQYF.

This sequence joins TRBV11-3 and TRBJ2-3; D is uncertain. The CDR3 is made up of 14 amino acids. V was pared by 5 bases and J by 0 bases, with 9 bases between. Germline V lookup: CDR1 SGHNT, CDR2 YENEEA. The CDR3 protein is CASSPGESTDTQYF. In nucleotides, the CDR3 is TGTGCCAGCAGCCCGGGCGAAAGCACAGATACGCAGTATTTT.

The rearrangement uses TRBV6-1 and TRBJ2-5; D gene ambiguous. V shed 3 bases and J shed 5 bases, with 7 bases lying between them. The CDR3 extends over 12 amino acids. Germline V gene sequence: CDR1 MNHNS, CDR2 SASEGT. Written as DNA, the CDR3 is TGTGCCAGCAGTGAGCAAAAGGAGACCCAGTACTTC. Protein: CASSEQKETQYF.

This clonotype has a handful of counts. V is TRBV11-2 and J is TRBJ2-1, with a tentative D call TRBD2 (7 bases). The CDR3 totals 15 residues. Germline CDR1 is SGHAT and CDR2 is FQNNGV. V lost 0 bases and J lost 9, with 15 bases in between. The CDR3 coding sequence is TGTGCCAGCAGCTTAGAAGGGGGTCTAGCGGTTGAGCAGTTCTTC. Amino acid sequence: CASSLEGGLAVEQFF.

The gene calls are TRBV7-2 and TRBJ2-7; D remains unclear. CDR3 length: 13 amino acids. V was shortened by 0 bases and J by 7 bases, with 10 bases between the two germline ends. Germline CDR1 and CDR2: SGHTA and FQGNSA. CDR3 sequence (DNA): TGTGCCAGCAGCTTAGCGATTGCAAATGAGCAGTACTTC. Its translation is CASSLAIANEQYF.

The chain joins TRBV3-1 to TRBJ2-5; D is perhaps TRBD2 (6 bases). The DNA end is more similar to TRBJ2-7, so the J call may be wrong. The CDR3 length is 16 residues. Germline V gene lookup returns CDR1 LGHDT and CDR2 YNNKEL (reference sequence). CDR3 protein: CASSQTARGRNYEQYF. In DNA form, the CDR3 reads TGTGCCAGCAGCCAAACGGCGAGAGGGAGGAACTACGAGCAGTACTTC.

The chain carries TRBV5-1 and TRBJ2-3, with 10 bases aligning to TRBD1. V lost 3 bases and J lost 5; bases outside the gene matches: 6. The germline CDR1 and CDR2 sequences are SGHRS and YFSETQ. CDR3 length: 15 residues. This chain's CDR3 is CASSSGQGGGDTQYF. The CDR3 DNA reads TGCGCCAGCAGCTCCGGACAGGGGGGTGGAGATACGCAGTATTTT. The full variable domain, in which reference TRBV5-1 and TRBJ2-3 provide the parts outside the CDR3, is KAGVTQTPRYLIKTRGQQVTLSCSPISGHRSVSWYQQTPGQGLQFLFEYFSETQRNKGNFPGRFSGRQFSNSRSEMNVSTLELGDSALYLCASSSGQGGGDTQYFGPGTRLTVL.

The V gene is TRBV20-1, the J gene TRBJ2-5, with 11 nucleotides matching TRBD2. The CDR3 covers 15 residues. Per germline, CDR1 DFQATT and CDR2 SNEGSKA (reference sequence). V lost 2 bases and J lost 5; bases outside the gene matches: 7. The CDR3, as DNA: TGCAGTGCTAGAACTAGCGGGAGATCGACGGAGACCCAGTACTTC. Translation gives CSARTSGRSTETQYF.

The sample holds a few counts of this clonotype. V usage is TRBV20-1 and J usage is TRBJ2-5; TRBD2 aligns across 8 bases. The germline CDR1 and CDR2 sequences are DFQATT and SNEGSKA (reference sequence). The CDR3 totals 13 residues. V dropped 3 bases and J dropped 4; count of bases not matched to a gene: 4. The CDR3 DNA is TGCAGTGCTAGGGGGACTAGTGGAGAGACCCAGTACTTC. Translation: CSARGTSGETQYF.

This clonotype has more than one count but fewer than ten. The CDR3 DNA reads as TGTGCCAGCAGCTTCCGAGGTGTCTACGAGCAGTACTTC. Encoded protein: CASSFRGVYEQYF. The V gene is TRBV7-2, the J gene TRBJ2-4; D unclear. The J call may be mistaken, given a closer DNA end match to TRBJ2-7. Germline-derived CDR1 and CDR2 are SGHTA and FQGNSA. This CDR3 is built from 13 residues.